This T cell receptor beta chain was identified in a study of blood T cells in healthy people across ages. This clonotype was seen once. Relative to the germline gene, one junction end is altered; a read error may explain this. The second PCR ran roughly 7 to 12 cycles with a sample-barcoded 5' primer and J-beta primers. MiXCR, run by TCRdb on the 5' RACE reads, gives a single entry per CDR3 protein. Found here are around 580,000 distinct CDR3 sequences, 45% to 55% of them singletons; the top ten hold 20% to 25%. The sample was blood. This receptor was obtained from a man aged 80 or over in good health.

CDR3 bases: TGTGCCAGCAGCCAAGGGGACACAGGTACGCAGTATTTT. As protein: CASSQGDTGTQYF. The rearrangement joins TRBV9 to TRBJ2-3; weak D call: TRBD1 (6 bases). The CDR3 runs to 13 residues. The germline gives CDR1 SGDLS, CDR2 YYNGEE.